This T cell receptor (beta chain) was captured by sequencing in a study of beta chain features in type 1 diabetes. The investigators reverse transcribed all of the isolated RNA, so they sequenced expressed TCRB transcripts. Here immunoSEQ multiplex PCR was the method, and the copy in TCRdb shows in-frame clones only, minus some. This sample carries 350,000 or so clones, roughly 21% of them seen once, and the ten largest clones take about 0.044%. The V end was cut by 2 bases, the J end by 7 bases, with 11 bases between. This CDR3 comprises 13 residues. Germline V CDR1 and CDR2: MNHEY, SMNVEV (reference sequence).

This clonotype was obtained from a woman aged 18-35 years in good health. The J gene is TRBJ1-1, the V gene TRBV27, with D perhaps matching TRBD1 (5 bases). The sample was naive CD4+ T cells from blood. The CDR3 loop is CASSLKPRVEAFF. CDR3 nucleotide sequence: TGTGCCAGCAGTTTAAAGCCCAGGGTTGAAGCTTTCTTT.